Below, 25 T cell receptor beta chains from the same sample are listed, as sequenced in a study of memory CD4+ T cells and cytomegalovirus serostatus. This table comes from immunoSEQ multiplex PCR, and its TCRdb copy is limited to in-frame clones, with some not included. There are around 60,000 clones in the sample; approximately 82% occur only once, and 0.5% lies in the top ten. Single viable CD3+CD4+CD8-CD45RO+ cells were sorted as the memory CD4+ T cells. The sequencing sample was made of memory CD4+ T cells from blood. The origin of the receptors is an adult in good health and CMV-seronegative. Some clones in this sample may be carry-over from other donors' samples.

The chain links TRBV28 to TRBJ2-3, with 8 nucleotides matching TRBD1. In germline, CDR1 is MDHEN, CDR2 SYDVKM. V lost 6 bases to trimming and J lost 2 bases; unmatched junction nucleotides: 4. CDR3 size: 14 residues. CDR3 in DNA: TGTGCCAGCAGGACAGGGGCCTACACAGATACGCAGTATTTT. Translating gives CASRTGAYTDTQYF.

This chain joins TRBV28 and TRBJ1-2; a possible D gene is TRBD1 (6 bases). V was pared by 2 bases and J by 4 bases, with 14 bases between. This CDR3 has 15 residues. Per the germline V gene, CDR1 is MDHEN and CDR2 is SYDVKM. The CDR3 sequence is CASSLTGASGYGYTF. CDR3 sequence (DNA): TGTGCCAGCAGTTTAACGGGGGCATCGGGCTATGGCTACACCTTC.

The chain recombines TRBV27 with TRBJ2-5; the D is unclear. The CDR3 contains 13 residues. The germline V gene encodes CDR1 MNHEY and CDR2 SMNVEV (reference sequence). V lost 4 bases to trimming and J lost 5 bases, with 11 bases between them. CDR3 nucleotides: TGTGCCAGCAGTTGGAGCCTGGGGGAGACCCAGTACTTC. Translation gives CASSWSLGETQYF.

This clone has only a few counts. The V call is TRBV12-5, the J call TRBJ1-4; D is unclear. Per germline, CDR1 LGHNT and CDR2 FRNRAP. V was pared by 1 base and J by 8 bases, with 8 bases between. The CDR3 has 13 amino acids. CDR3 DNA sequence: TGTGCTAGTGGTTTGGGCTCTTTGGAAAAACTGTTTTTT. Its translation: CASGLGSLEKLFF.

This clone was detected only a few times. The J gene is TRBJ2-7, the V gene TRBV7-6; D could derive from TRBD1 or TRBD2 (5 bases each). This CDR3 region has 15 residues. Germline V gene data show CDR1 as SGHVS and CDR2 as FNYEAQ. Deletions cut 5 bases from V and 2 bases from J, with 16 bases between. CDR3 bases: TGTGCCAGCAGCAACGGGGCAGGCCTTACCTACGAGCAGTACTTC. Its translation is CASSNGAGLTYEQYF.

This clone appeared once. The chain recombines TRBV10-3 with TRBJ2-3, with D hard to call. The CDR3 has 14 amino acids. From germline, CDR1 is ENHRY and CDR2 SYGVKD. V dropped 2 bases and J dropped 2 bases, with 8 bases sitting between them. The CDR3 DNA follows: TGTGCCATCAGTGAGCTAGGAATCACAGATACGCAGTATTTT. Amino acid sequence: CAISELGITDTQYF.

The rearrangement joins TRBV19 to TRBJ2-3; 7 bases are shared with TRBD2. This CDR3 spans 15 amino acids. J lost 5 bases, V lost 3 bases, and 8 bases had no gene match. Germline V gene data show CDR1 as LNHDA and CDR2 as SQIVND (reference sequence). The CDR3 sequence: CASSIGASGGDTQYF. In DNA, the CDR3 is TGTGCCAGTAGTATCGGGGCTAGCGGAGGAGATACGCAGTATTTT.

The chain has TRBV28 and TRBJ1-2; TRBD1 agrees at 10 bases. This CDR3 spans 16 amino acids. The trim removed 2 bases at V and 8 bases at J, leaving 11 bases unmatched. The germline CDR1 and CDR2 sequences are MDHEN and SYDVKM. CDR3: CASSLRGGQGIVGYTF. The CDR3 DNA reads TGTGCCAGCAGTTTAAGGGGGGGACAGGGGATAGTCGGCTACACCTTC.

The chain joins TRBV6-4 to TRBJ2-7; perhaps D is TRBD1 or TRBD2 (6 bases each). The CDR3 extends over 15 amino acids. Germline V gives CDR1 MRHNA, CDR2 SNTAGT. V was pared by 5 bases and J by 2 bases, with 16 bases between. CDR3 sequence: CASSMEGVVTYEQYF. Written as DNA, the CDR3 is TGTGCCAGCAGTATGGAGGGGGTGGTCACCTACGAGCAGTACTTC.

The chain employs TRBV5-5 and TRBJ2-6; no definite D call. Per the germline V gene, CDR1 is SGHKS and CDR2 is YYEKEE (reference sequence). The CDR3 extends over 17 amino acids. The V end lost 2 bases, the J end lost 4 bases, and 16 bases lay between the germline ends. CDR3 amino acids: CASSFSPSPSGANVLTF. For the CDR3, the DNA is TGTGCCAGCAGCTTCTCCCCTTCACCGTCCGGGGCCAACGTCCTGACTTTC.

In this sample, this clone turned up a few times. This chain connects TRBV7-8 to TRBJ2-3; D is uncertain. V shed 0 bases and J shed 6 bases, with 16 bases lying between them. CDR3 length: 16 residues. Germline V lookup: CDR1 SGHVS, CDR2 FQNEAQ. CDR3 coding DNA: TGTGCCAGCAGCTTAGCCCTCAGTAGTAAGTCGGATACGCAGTATTTT. As protein: CASSLALSSKSDTQYF.

The J gene is TRBJ2-7, the V gene TRBV5-1; 10 bases are shared with TRBD1. The germline V gene encodes CDR1 SGHRS and CDR2 YFSETQ. This CDR3 is built from 17 residues. V lost 2 bases and J lost 6; bases outside the gene matches: 14. CDR3 coding DNA: TGCGCCAGCAGCTTTTCCCCCTCCGGGACAGGGGCCGGCGAGCAGTACTTC. Residues: CASSFSPSGTGAGEQYF.

The rearrangement links TRBV2 to TRBJ2-3; D might be TRBD2 (7 bases). Trimming removed 0 bases from V and 14 bases from J, with 24 bases in between. CDR3 length: 16 residues. CDR1 is SNHLY and CDR2 is FYNNEI in the germline V gene. The CDR3 nucleotides are TGTGCCAGCAGTGAAGCGCCCTTCCGGGGGGCGTCCTTTGGGTATTTT. It translates to CASSEAPFRGASFGYF.

This sequence joins TRBV5-8 and TRBJ2-3; a weak D match, TRBD2 (6 bases). The CDR3 spans 17 residues. Germline CDR1 SGHTS, CDR2 YDEGEE. Trimming took 0 bases from V and 0 from J, leaving 14 bases between them. CDR3 sequence reads: CASSLGASVSSTDTQYF. Here the CDR3 DNA reads TGTGCCAGCAGCTTGGGGGCTAGCGTATCTAGCACAGATACGCAGTATTTT. The variable domain in full, with the rest retrieved from reference TRBV5-8 and TRBJ2-3, is EAGVTQSPTHLIKTRGQQATLRCSPISGHTSVYWYQQALGLGLQFLLWYDEGEERNRGNFPPRFSGRQFPNYSSELNVNALELEDSALYLCASSLGASVSSTDTQYFGPGTRLTVL.

The genes are TRBV18 and TRBJ1-1, with D perhaps matching TRBD1 (6 bases). Germline-derived CDR1 and CDR2 are KGHSH and LQKENI. The CDR3 covers 17 residues. The ends were cut back, 3 bases at V and 3 bases at J, with 20 bases in the middle. CDR3 nucleotide sequence: TGTGCCAGCTCACCCCGAGTCCAGGGGCGGGAGGACACTGAAGCTTTCTTT. It specifies CASSPRVQGREDTEAFF.

The V and J genes are TRBV6-5 and TRBJ1-2, with D unclear. With 4 bases removed from V and 3 bases from J, the gap between germline ends came to 12 bases. CDR3 length equals 14 residues. CDR1 is MNHEY, CDR2 SVGAGI, per germline. CDR3 loop: CASSFGSGDYGYTF. CDR3 DNA sequence: TGTGCCAGCAGTTTTGGAAGCGGGGACTATGGCTACACCTTC.

J is TRBJ2-4 and V is TRBV6-6; tentatively, D is TRBD1 (6 bases). This CDR3 has 13 amino acids. V dropped 2 bases and J dropped 9 bases, with 11 bases sitting between them. Germline lookup yields CDR1 MNHNY and CDR2 SVGAGI (reference sequence). CDR3 sequence: CASSYTTGSIQYF. The CDR3 bases are TGTGCCAGCAGTTACACAACAGGGAGCATTCAGTACTTC.

In the case of this clone: Being one base from a much bigger clone, this may be a read error. The chain uses TRBV7-9 and TRBJ1-3; 7 bases line up with TRBD1. The CDR3 has 13 amino acids. Trimming took 5 bases from V and 4 from J; bases not matched to a gene: 2. CDR1 is SEHNR and CDR2 is FQNEAQ in the germline V gene (reference sequence). CDR3 DNA: TGTGCCAGCAGCCCGGGACAGGGAAACACCATATATTTT. Amino acids: CASSPGQGNTIYF.

The rearrangement joins TRBV15 to TRBJ1-2; TRBD1 matches 10 bases. Germline V lookup: CDR1 LNHNV, CDR2 YYDKDF (reference sequence). The V segment lost 0 bases and the J segment 4 bases; nucleotides outside the gene matches: 2. There are 15 residues in the CDR3. CDR3 loop: CATSREGQGIYGYTF. DNA of the CDR3: TGTGCCACCAGCAGAGAGGGACAGGGGATCTATGGCTACACCTTC.

The V and J genes are TRBV7-2 and TRBJ1-5, with D perhaps TRBD1 (5 bases). The CDR3 extends over 13 amino acids. The V gene lost 6 bases and the J gene lost 4 bases, with 10 bases spanning the gap. The germline V gene encodes CDR1 SGHTA and CDR2 FQGNSA. The CDR3 nucleotides are TGTGCCAGCAGTCCCTGGGGGAATCAGCCCCAGCATTTT. The encoded protein is CASSPWGNQPQHF. Full variable domain (missing parts from reference TRBV7-2 and TRBJ1-5): GAGVSQSPSNKVTEKGKDVELRCDPISGHTALYWYRQSLGQGLEFLIYFQGNSAPDKSGLPSDRFSAERTGGSVSTLTIQRTQQEDSAVYLCASSPWGNQPQHFGDGTRLSIL.

V gene TRBV7-9 combines with J gene TRBJ2-3; 9 positions agree with TRBD1. This CDR3 has 16 residues. J gave up 1 base and V 4 bases, and 6 bases lay outside the gene matches. Looked up from germline, CDR1 is SEHNR and CDR2 is FQNEAQ (reference sequence). This chain's CDR3 is CASSSLNRGRTDTQYF. The CDR3 DNA sequence: TGTGCCAGCAGCTCCTTAAACAGGGGGCGCACAGATACGCAGTATTTT.

This rearrangement joins TRBV19 to TRBJ1-6, with 11 bases identical to TRBD1. Germline values: CDR1 LNHDA, CDR2 SQIVND (reference sequence). The CDR3 sequence is 15 residues long. V trimming: 3 bases; J trimming: 11 bases; junction bases outside the gene matches: 6. The CDR3 reads CASSIRDRGVAPLHF. CDR3 DNA: TGTGCCAGTAGTATCCGGGACAGGGGGGTCGCACCCCTCCACTTT.

This clone was seen a handful of times. CDR3 nucleotides: TGCGCCAGCAGCCAAGGACAGGCCAATCAGCCCCAGCATTTT. Its translation: CASSQGQANQPQHF. The rearrangement uses TRBV4-1 and TRBJ1-5; tentatively, D is TRBD1 (6 bases). Per the germline V gene, CDR1 is MGHRA and CDR2 is YSYEKL. The V end was cut by 1 base, the J end by 3 bases, with 7 bases between. CDR3 length: 14 amino acids.

This rearrangement joins TRBV2 to TRBJ2-3; possibly TRBD1 or TRBD2 for D (5 bases each). The germline gives CDR1 SNHLY, CDR2 FYNNEI. V shed 4 bases and J shed 0 bases, with 8 bases lying between them. The CDR3 covers 14 residues. The CDR3 sequence: CASSGGRSTDTQYF. CDR3 nucleotide sequence: TGTGCCAGCAGTGGGGGACGCAGCACAGATACGCAGTATTTT.

This clone was seen a single time. The V gene is TRBV6-4, the J gene TRBJ2-5, with a tentative D call TRBD1 (5 bases). CDR1 and CDR2 (germline): MRHNA, SNTAGT. The CDR3 runs to 17 residues. V lost 0 bases and J lost 0, with 14 bases in between. The CDR3 protein is CASSDSVGQGHQETQYF. CDR3 sequence (DNA): TGTGCCAGCAGTGACTCGGTGGGGCAGGGCCACCAAGAGACCCAGTACTTC.